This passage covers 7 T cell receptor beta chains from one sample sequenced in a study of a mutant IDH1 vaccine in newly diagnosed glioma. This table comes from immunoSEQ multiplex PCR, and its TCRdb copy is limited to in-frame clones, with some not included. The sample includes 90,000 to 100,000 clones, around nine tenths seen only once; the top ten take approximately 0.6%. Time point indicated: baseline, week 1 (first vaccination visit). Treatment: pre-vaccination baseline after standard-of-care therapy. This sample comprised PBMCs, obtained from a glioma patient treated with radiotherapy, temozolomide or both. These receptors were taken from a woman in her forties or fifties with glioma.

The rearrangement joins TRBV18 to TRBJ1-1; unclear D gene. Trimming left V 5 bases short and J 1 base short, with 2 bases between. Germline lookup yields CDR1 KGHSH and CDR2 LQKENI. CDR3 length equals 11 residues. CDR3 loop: CASSSNTEAFF. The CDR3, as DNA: TGTGCCAGCTCATCGAACACTGAAGCTTTCTTT. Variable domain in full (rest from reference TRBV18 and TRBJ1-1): NAGVMQNPRHLVRRRGQEARLRCSPMKGHSHVYWYRQLPEEGLKFMVYLQKENIIDESGMPKERFSAEFPKEGPSILRIQQVVRGDSAAYFCASSSNTEAFFGQGTRLTVV.

This CDR3 is CASSREQGGNQPQHF. Here the CDR3 DNA reads TGTGCCAGCAGCCGAGAACAGGGAGGCAATCAGCCCCAGCATTTT. The chain carries TRBV4-2 and TRBJ1-5; the D gene is possibly TRBD1 (6 bases). Trimming removed 4 bases from V and 2 bases from J, with 12 bases in between. CDR1 and CDR2 (germline): LGHNA, YNFKEQ. CDR3 size: 15 residues.

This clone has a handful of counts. CDR3 in DNA: TGTGCCAGCAATTCCCTAAGGTCCCCCAACACTGAAGCTTTCTTT. It yields the protein CASNSLRSPNTEAFF. This rearrangement joins TRBV6-1 to TRBJ1-1; D unclear. Germline V gene sequence: CDR1 MNHNS, CDR2 SASEGT. This CDR3 is 15 amino acids long. The V end was cut by 7 bases, the J end by 2 bases, with 17 bases between.

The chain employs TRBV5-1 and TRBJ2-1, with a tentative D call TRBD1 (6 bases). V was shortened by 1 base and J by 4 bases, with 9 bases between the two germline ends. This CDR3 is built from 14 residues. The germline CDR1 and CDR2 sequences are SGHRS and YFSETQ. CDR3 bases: TGCGCCAGCAGCTTGCAGGACAGATACAATGAGCAGTTCTTC. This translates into CASSLQDRYNEQFF.

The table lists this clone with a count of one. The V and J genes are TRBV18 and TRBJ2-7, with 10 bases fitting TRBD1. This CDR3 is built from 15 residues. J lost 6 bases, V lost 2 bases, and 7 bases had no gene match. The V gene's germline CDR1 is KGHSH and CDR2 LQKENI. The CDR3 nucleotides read TGTGCCAGCTCACCATCCGGGACAGGGGAGGTCGAGCAGTACTTC. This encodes CASSPSGTGEVEQYF.

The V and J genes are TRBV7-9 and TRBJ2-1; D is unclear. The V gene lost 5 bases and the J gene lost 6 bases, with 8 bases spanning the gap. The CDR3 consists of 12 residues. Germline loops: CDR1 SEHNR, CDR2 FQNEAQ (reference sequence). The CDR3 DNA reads TGTGCCAGCAGCCGGCAGTCCAATGAGCAGTTCTTC. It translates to CASSRQSNEQFF.

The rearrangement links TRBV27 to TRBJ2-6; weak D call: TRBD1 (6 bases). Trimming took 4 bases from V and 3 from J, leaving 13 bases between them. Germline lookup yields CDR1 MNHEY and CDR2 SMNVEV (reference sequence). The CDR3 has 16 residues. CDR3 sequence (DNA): TGTGCCAGCAGTTACGTACAGGGTCTTGGGGCCAACGTCCTGACTTTC. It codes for CASSYVQGLGANVLTF.